This TCR beta chain derives from a study of PD-1 blockade in classical Hodgkin lymphoma (dated by TCRdb to the early 2020s). Concerning the study at large: Nivolumab dosing was 3 mg/kg intravenously every 2 weeks, continuing until either disease progression or unacceptable toxicity. To define a peripheral blood immune signature of response to PD-1 blockade in classical Hodgkin lymphoma, the study combined TCR beta sequencing with CyTOF.

Explained via the paper, the time point label denotes: cycle 1 day 1 (C1D1), immediately before nivolumab initiation. Relapse after autologous stem cell transplantation had occurred in all trial patients, and cohorts A, B and C were distinguished by prior brentuximab vedotin exposure. The trial cohort was composed of 56 patients with relapsed/refractory classical Hodgkin lymphoma, for whom complete response, partial response or progressive disease was recorded as best overall response. Trial patients were treated with single-agent nivolumab in the multi-cohort phase II CheckMate 205 trial. An independent review committee assessed best overall response by applying the 2007 International Working Group response criteria. PBMCs from the trial were collected at three points: immediately before nivolumab initiation (C1D1), and during therapy at cycle 2 day 1 and cycle 4 day 1. Peripheral blood was collected in 8 mL Vacutainer Cell Preparation Tubes, from which PBMCs were isolated by centrifugation and then cryopreserved.

Overall study outcomes, separate from this receptor: Trial patients with a complete response had baseline diversity similar to that of newly diagnosed patients, while partial responders and progressors had significantly lower diversity. By C4D1, a significant rise was seen in CD4+ TCR diversity but not in CD8+ TCR diversity (p=0.0027 vs p=0.16), and the rise was most apparent among complete responders (p=0.02). Lower diversity was seen in patients whose nivolumab began less than 1 year after ASCT, and these patients were left out of later analyses so that immune reconstitution would not confound the results. Baseline TCR diversity was reported to be lower in newly diagnosed patients than in healthy donors, and even lower in relapsed/refractory patients. The study covered only a single clinical trial cohort, and the causes of the repertoire differences, possibly disease activity or prior therapy, were still not defined.

For this clone: No antigen is known for it. Base qualities were left out, and no much larger clone turns up one base away.

The Qiagen DNeasy kit was used to extract genomic DNA both from unsorted PBMCs and from the negatively selected CD4+ and CD8+ fractions. TCR beta CDR3 regions were amplified by immunoSEQ multiplex PCR using primers annealing to V and J segments. A synthetic immune receptor repertoire was used to minimize amplification bias, and any remaining bias was removed computationally after sequencing. In the original analysis: Repertoire diversity was quantified as the Shannon entropy index using custom Python scripts. Unsorted, CD4+ and CD8+ repertoires were examined separately, except in combined analyses, for which CD4+ and CD8+ sequences were merged in silico. A clone was considered expanded if an increase in frequency of at least 2-fold after treatment relative to C1D1 was found, and a pseudocount of 0.5 was applied to clones undetected at baseline. Clones with 0 or 1 copy at C1D1 were classified as singleton clones, and clones with 2 or more copies were classified as non-singleton clones. Clones expanded in unsorted samples were assigned a CD4+, CD8+ or unknown annotation through matching of protein sequences in sorted samples from the same patient. Wilcoxon tests on paired samples were used to test changes in diversity from C1D1 to C4D1. TCRdb stores this immuneACCESS table with in-frame sequences only. Part of the clones is absent; in the studies checked, under half of the shortfall reflects unresolved V genes, and no reason is known for the rest. The DNA was the basis for D and trimming; V, J and clone size are from that table. This sample is represented by some 23,000 clones; over 60% of them were singletons. Together, the top ten hold over 15% of the sample.

The sequence was collected from a human donor with classical Hodgkin lymphoma. Sequencing used peripheral blood mononuclear cells (PBMCs), obtained at baseline.

The CDR3 protein sequence reads: CASSRRQVTEAFF. The DNA sequence is as follows: TGCGCCAGCAGCCGAAGACAGGTCACTGAAGCTTTCTTT. The rearranged chain carries TRBV4-3 and TRBJ1-1; TRBD1 is a possible D gene, resting on 6 matching bases. The CDR3 goes from the cysteine to the phenylalanine over 13 residues. Here the CDR3 DNA is all that survives: 39 bases in frame from base 1. Taken from the germline V gene, the CDR1 and CDR2 loops are LGHNA and YSLEER. Cut back by 4 bases and 4 bases, the V and J ends lie 10 bases apart.